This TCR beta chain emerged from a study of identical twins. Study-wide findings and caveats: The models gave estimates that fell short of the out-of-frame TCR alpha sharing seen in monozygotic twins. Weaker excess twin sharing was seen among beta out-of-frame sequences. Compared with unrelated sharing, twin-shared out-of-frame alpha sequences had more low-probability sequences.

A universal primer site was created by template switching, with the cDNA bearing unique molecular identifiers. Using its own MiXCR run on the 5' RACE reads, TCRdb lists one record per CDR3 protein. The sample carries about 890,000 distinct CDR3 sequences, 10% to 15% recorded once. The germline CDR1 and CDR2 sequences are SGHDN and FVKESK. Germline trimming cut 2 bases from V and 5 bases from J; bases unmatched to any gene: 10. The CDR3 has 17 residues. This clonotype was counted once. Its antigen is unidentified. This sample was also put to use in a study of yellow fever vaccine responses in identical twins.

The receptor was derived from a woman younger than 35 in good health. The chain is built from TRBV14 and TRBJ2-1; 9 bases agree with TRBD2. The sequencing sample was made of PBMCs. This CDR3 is CASSQSRGGRKNNEQFF. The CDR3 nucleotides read TGTGCCAGCAGCCAATCGCGGGGGGGTCGAAAAAACAATGAGCAGTTCTTC.